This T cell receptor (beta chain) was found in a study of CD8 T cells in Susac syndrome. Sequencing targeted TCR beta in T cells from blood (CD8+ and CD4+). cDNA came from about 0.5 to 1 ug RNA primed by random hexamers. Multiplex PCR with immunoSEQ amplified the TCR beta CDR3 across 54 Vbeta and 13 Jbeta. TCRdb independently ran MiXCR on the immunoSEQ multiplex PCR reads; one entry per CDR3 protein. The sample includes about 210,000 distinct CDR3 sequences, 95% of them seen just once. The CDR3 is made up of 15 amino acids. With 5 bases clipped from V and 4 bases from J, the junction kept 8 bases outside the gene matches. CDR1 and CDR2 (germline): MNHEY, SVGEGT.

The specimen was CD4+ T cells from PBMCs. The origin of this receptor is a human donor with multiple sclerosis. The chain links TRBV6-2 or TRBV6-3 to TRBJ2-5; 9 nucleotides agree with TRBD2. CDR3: CASSLAGRGTETQYF. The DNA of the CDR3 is TGTGCCAGCAGTCTAGCGGGGAGGGGGACAGAGACCCAGTACTTC.